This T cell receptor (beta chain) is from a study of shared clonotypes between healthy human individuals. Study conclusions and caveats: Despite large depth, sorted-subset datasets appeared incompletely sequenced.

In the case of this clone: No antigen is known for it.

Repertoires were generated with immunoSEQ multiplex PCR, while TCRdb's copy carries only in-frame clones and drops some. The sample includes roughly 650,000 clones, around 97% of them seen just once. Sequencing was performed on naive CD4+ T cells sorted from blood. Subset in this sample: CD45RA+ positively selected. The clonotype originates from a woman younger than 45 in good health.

The CDR3 coding sequence is TGTGCCAGCAGACCCCTAGCGACTAGCACAGATACGCAGTATTTT. Protein: CASRPLATSTDTQYF. V is TRBV2 and J is TRBJ2-3, with D maybe TRBD2 (6 bases). CDR1 is SNHLY, CDR2 FYNNEI, per germline. Trimming cost V 6 bases and J 0 bases, with 13 bases left between them. The CDR3 length is 15 residues.